A selection of T cell receptor beta chains follows, all from one sample in a study of cytomegalovirus exposure and HLA in healthy donors. Using immunoSEQ multiplex PCR, the repertoire was profiled, and TCRdb retains in-frame clones only, with some absent. There are about 200,000 clones in the sample; approximately 85% occur only once, and approximately 6.5% lies in the top ten. Sequencing was carried out using PBMCs. The receptors here all came from a woman aged 45-65 years in good health and CMV-seropositive. The CDR3 runs from the conserved cysteine through the conserved F or W. Each record gives: V gene, clone size, J gene, D gene, CDR3 DNA, CDR3 protein. The D gene is left open where the match is weak. Where a row states a size, it is once, few, many or the class of an expanded clone; other rows omit it.

V: TRBV19
size: NA
J: TRBJ2-2
D: TRBD1
DNA: TGTGCCAGTAGTAGTTGGGACAGATACACCGGGGAGCTGTTTTTT
CDR3: CASSSWDRYTGELFF

V: TRBV10-3
size: NA
J: TRBJ2-6
D: NA
DNA: TGTGCCATCAGTGAGTCGGGTGACAGCTCTGGGGCCAACGGCCTGACTTTC
CDR3: CAISESGDSSGANGLTF

V: TRBV5-4
size: NA
J: TRBJ2-3
D: TRBD2
DNA: TGTGCCAGCAGCTCCAGACTAGCGGGAACCACAGATACGCAGTATTTT
CDR3: CASSSRLAGTTDTQYF

V: TRBV28
size: once
J: TRBJ1-2
D: NA
DNA: TGTGCCAACTCCCCGGGTGGGAGTAGCTTTGGCTACACCTTC
CDR3: CANSPGGSSFGYTF

V: TRBV5-1
size: once
J: TRBJ2-7
D: TRBD2
DNA: TGCGCCAGCAGCTTCACTAGCGGGAGCGACGAGCAGTACTTC
CDR3: CASSFTSGSDEQYF

V: TRBV7-2
size: NA
J: TRBJ1-2
D: NA
DNA: TGTGCCAGCAGCTTACGTGTGGCAGAAGCTAACTATGGCTACACCTTC
CDR3: CASSLRVAEANYGYTF

V: TRBV9
size: NA
J: TRBJ2-1
D: TRBD2
DNA: TGTGCCAGCAGCGACACTAGCGGGGGGTTTTGGGGTGAGCAGTTCTTC
CDR3: CASSDTSGGFWGEQFF

V: TRBV11-1
size: NA
J: TRBJ2-1
D: NA
DNA: TGTGCCAGCAGCTCCCAGCGGGCTAGCTCCTACAATGAGCAGTTCTTC
CDR3: CASSSQRASSYNEQFF

V: TRBV7-9
size: NA
J: TRBJ2-3
D: NA
DNA: TGTGCCAGCAGCTTAGAGGCAGGGCTGACAGATACGCAGTATTTT
CDR3: CASSLEAGLTDTQYF

V: TRBV7-2
size: few
J: TRBJ2-7
D: NA
DNA: TGTGCCAGCACCCAAGGAGTCCCTGGGGAGCAGTACTTC
CDR3: CASTQGVPGEQYF

V: TRBV9
size: NA
J: TRBJ2-2
D: TRBD2
DNA: TGTGCCAGCAGCCCAACTCTAGCGGGAGCAGGGGTAGCCGGGGAGCTGTTTTTT
CDR3: CASSPTLAGAGVAGELFF

V: TRBV5-1
size: NA
J: TRBJ2-7
D: NA
DNA: TGCGCCAGCAGCTTGGGACTCCCGGGGGTCCACGAGCAGTACTTC
CDR3: CASSLGLPGVHEQYF

V: TRBV7-9
size: NA
J: TRBJ2-7
D: NA
DNA: TGTGCCAGCAGCCCCGAGGGCTACGAGCAGTACTTC
CDR3: CASSPEGYEQYF

V: TRBV6-5
size: NA
J: TRBJ2-1
D: TRBD1
DNA: TGTGCCAGCAGACCGGGACAGGGGCAAGGTGAGCAGTTCTTC
CDR3: CASRPGQGQGEQFF

V: TRBV6-1
size: NA
J: TRBJ2-1
D: TRBD2
DNA: TGTGCCAGCAGTATACTAGCGGGAGGGGATGAGCAGTTCTTC
CDR3: CASSILAGGDEQFF

V: TRBV2
size: NA
J: TRBJ2-1
D: NA
DNA: TGTGCCAGCACCCAGACTTTTTTTAATGAGCAGTTCTTC
CDR3: CASTQTFFNEQFF

V: TRBV7-9
size: NA
J: TRBJ1-1
D: TRBD1
DNA: TGTGCCAGCAGCTCCGCCCCGGGACAGGCGTCGAACACTGAAGCTTTCTTT
CDR3: CASSSAPGQASNTEAFF

V: TRBV11-2
size: few
J: TRBJ2-7
D: NA
DNA: TGTGCCAGCAGCTTAGTACGGAGCTCCTACGAGCAGTACTTC
CDR3: CASSLVRSSYEQYF

V: TRBV5-1
size: NA
J: TRBJ2-5
D: TRBD2
DNA: TGCGCCAGCAGCTTGGACAGCAGCGGGGGGGCCCAGTACTTC
CDR3: CASSLDSSGGAQYF

V: TRBV11-2
size: few
J: TRBJ2-7
D: TRBD2
DNA: TGTGCCAGCAGCGTACTAGCGGGGGGCCTCTACGAGCAGTACTTC
CDR3: CASSVLAGGLYEQYF

V: TRBV6-6
size: few
J: TRBJ2-7
D: TRBD2
DNA: TGTGCCAGCAGCCCTCGGACTAGCGGGGGATACGAGCAGTACTTC
CDR3: CASSPRTSGGYEQYF

V: TRBV15
size: NA
J: TRBJ2-3
D: TRBD2
DNA: TGTGCCACCAGCCCTACGCCTAAGCGGGGGGTAGGAGATACGCAGTATTTT
CDR3: CATSPTPKRGVGDTQYF

V: TRBV19
size: NA
J: TRBJ1-5
D: NA
DNA: TGTGCCAGTAGTATAATGACAGCCACTAATCAGCCCCAGCATTTT
CDR3: CASSIMTATNQPQHF

V: TRBV9
size: NA
J: TRBJ1-5
D: NA
DNA: TGTGCCAGCAGCGTAGGAGGACAGATCAATCAGCCCCAGCATTTT
CDR3: CASSVGGQINQPQHF

V: TRBV6-5
size: NA
J: TRBJ2-3
D: NA
DNA: TGTGCCAGCAGTTACGCGGGGCTACGCGGTGGAGATACGCAGTATTTT
CDR3: CASSYAGLRGGDTQYF

V: TRBV15
size: once
J: TRBJ1-2
D: NA
DNA: TGTGCCACCAGCAGAGATACTCAGGGGAGCTATGGCTACACCTTC
CDR3: CATSRDTQGSYGYTF

V: TRBV6-5
size: NA
J: TRBJ2-7
D: TRBD2
DNA: TGTGCCAGCAGCAGACTAGCGGGACTCTACGAGCAGTACTTC
CDR3: CASSRLAGLYEQYF

V: TRBV7-9
size: few
J: TRBJ1-4
D: NA
DNA: TGTGCCAGCAGCCCGCGGGGGGCCGGCGCTAATGAAAAACTGTTTTTT
CDR3: CASSPRGAGANEKLFF

V: TRBV6-1
size: NA
J: TRBJ2-2
D: TRBD1
DNA: TGTGCCAGCGGGACAGGAGGGAACACCGGGGAGCTGTTTTTT
CDR3: CASGTGGNTGELFF

V: TRBV28
size: NA
J: TRBJ1-1
D: NA
DNA: TGTGCCAGCAGTTCCCACGGAGGGGTTACTGAAGCTTTCTTT
CDR3: CASSSHGGVTEAFF

V: TRBV27
size: few
J: TRBJ2-1
D: TRBD1
DNA: TGTGCCAGCAGTTGGACAGGGAGCTCCTACAATGAGCAGTTCTTC
CDR3: CASSWTGSSYNEQFF

V: TRBV5-1
size: once
J: TRBJ2-1
D: TRBD1
DNA: TGCGCCAGCAGCCTTGGGACAGCTGAGCAGTTCTTC
CDR3: CASSLGTAEQFF

V: TRBV19
size: NA
J: TRBJ2-4
D: NA
DNA: TGTGCCAGTAGTATCCCAGGGACTCGAGCCAAAAACATTCAGTACTTC
CDR3: CASSIPGTRAKNIQYF

V: TRBV2
size: few
J: TRBJ2-3
D: NA
DNA: TGTGCCAGCAGTCCCATGGAGGGGAGCACAGATACGCAGTATTTT
CDR3: CASSPMEGSTDTQYF

V: TRBV5-8
size: NA
J: TRBJ2-3
D: NA
DNA: TGTGCCAGCAGCCCCCCGGCAGATACGCAGTATTTT
CDR3: CASSPPADTQYF

V: TRBV5-6
size: NA
J: TRBJ2-7
D: NA
DNA: TGTGCCAGCAGCGCGGGACGGACCTACGAGCAGTACTTC
CDR3: CASSAGRTYEQYF

V: TRBV6-1
size: few
J: TRBJ1-5
D: NA
DNA: TGTGCCAGCAGTGAGACAGGAGATCAGCCCCAGCATTTT
CDR3: CASSETGDQPQHF

V: TRBV4-3
size: NA
J: TRBJ2-3
D: TRBD2
DNA: TGCGCCAGCAGCCAAGATTCCAGGACTAGCTCAGGAACAGATACGCAGTATTTT
CDR3: CASSQDSRTSSGTDTQYF

V: TRBV5-4
size: NA
J: TRBJ1-5
D: TRBD1
DNA: TGTGCCAGCAGCTTTGACAGGGAGTCTCAGCCCCAGCATTTT
CDR3: CASSFDRESQPQHF

V: TRBV4-3
size: NA
J: TRBJ2-1
D: TRBD2
DNA: TGCGCCAGCAGCCGAAGGGGGACTAGCGGGTCCAGCTCCTACAATGAGCAGTTCTTC
CDR3: CASSRRGTSGSSSYNEQFF

V: TRBV5-1
size: once
J: TRBJ2-1
D: NA
DNA: TGCGCCAGCAGCTTGTTGGGACTGCGCTCCTACAATGAGCAGTTCTTC
CDR3: CASSLLGLRSYNEQFF

V: TRBV2
size: NA
J: TRBJ1-1
D: NA
DNA: TGTGCCAGCAGCCTACAGGGCGCAAACACTGAAGCTTTCTTT
CDR3: CASSLQGANTEAFF

V: TRBV28
size: NA
J: TRBJ1-1
D: TRBD1
DNA: TGTGCCAGCAGTGGACAGGGGGCAGAGAACACTGAAGCTTTCTTT
CDR3: CASSGQGAENTEAFF

V: TRBV28
size: NA
J: TRBJ2-1
D: NA
DNA: TGTGCCATACGGGAGCCCTCCAAGTACAATGAGCAGTTCTTC
CDR3: CAIREPSKYNEQFF

V: TRBV5-1
size: NA
J: TRBJ2-1
D: NA
DNA: TGCGCCAGCAGCTTGGCATCCTACAATGAGCAGTTCTTC
CDR3: CASSLASYNEQFF

V: TRBV6-1
size: NA
J: TRBJ2-1
D: TRBD1
DNA: TGTGCCAGCAGCTGGACAGGGGCCAATGAGCAGTTCTTC
CDR3: CASSWTGANEQFF

V: TRBV6-1
size: once
J: TRBJ1-3
D: NA
DNA: TGTGCCAGCAGTGGGCACAGCTCTGGAAACACCATATATTTT
CDR3: CASSGHSSGNTIYF

V: TRBV28
size: NA
J: TRBJ1-4
D: TRBD1
DNA: TGTGCCAGCAGTTCGCAGACAGGGGTAAAAGGTGAAAAACTGTTTTTT
CDR3: CASSSQTGVKGEKLFF

V: TRBV18
size: NA
J: TRBJ1-2
D: NA
DNA: TGTGCCAGTACGTCCCAGGGGCGTTATGGCTACACCTTC
CDR3: CASTSQGRYGYTF

V: TRBV4-1
size: NA
J: TRBJ2-4
D: NA
DNA: TGCGCCAGCAGCCAAGATTCGGCAGGGAGGGCCAAAAACATTCAGTACTTC
CDR3: CASSQDSAGRAKNIQYF

V: TRBV11-2
size: once
J: TRBJ2-5
D: NA
DNA: TGTGCCAGCACCCTGGGGGGGCCGCAAGAGACCCAGTACTTC
CDR3: CASTLGGPQETQYF

V: TRBV4-1
size: NA
J: TRBJ2-3
D: TRBD2
DNA: TGCGCCAGCAGCCGGGGACTAGCGGGAGAGCCTCTTATCACAGATACGCAGTATTTT
CDR3: CASSRGLAGEPLITDTQYF

V: TRBV28
size: NA
J: TRBJ2-5
D: TRBD2
DNA: TGTGCCAGCAGCTCACTAGCGGGAGGGCCGGAGACCCAGTACTTC
CDR3: CASSSLAGGPETQYF

V: TRBV20-1
size: NA
J: TRBJ1-1
D: NA
DNA: TGCAGTGCTCAAGGGACATTTCAAACTTTCTTT
CDR3: CSAQGTFQTFF

V: TRBV5-1
size: NA
J: TRBJ2-7
D: TRBD1
DNA: TGCGCCAGCAGCGTGGGACAGGGAAGTTACGAGCAGTACTTC
CDR3: CASSVGQGSYEQYF

V: TRBV20-1
size: NA
J: TRBJ2-1
D: NA
DNA: TGCAGTGCTAGGAGCAATGAGCAGTTCTTC
CDR3: CSARSNEQFF